The rows below give T cell receptor beta chains drawn from one sample of a study of shared clonotypes between healthy human individuals. Some clones are missing from TCRdb's copy, which holds only in-frame ones; the method was immunoSEQ multiplex PCR. This sample yields some 550,000 clones, of which more than 95% are seen a single time; 0.055% to 0.07% belongs to the top ten. Source material: naive CD4+ T cells sorted from blood. The receptors derive from a woman aged 25 to 39 in good health. Both conserved end residues are part of each CDR3. D genes are given only for firm matches. Some rows have no size entry. The others give once, few or many, or a class for an expanded clone.

J gene: TRBJ2-1
clone size: -
V gene: TRBV7-9
D gene: TRBD2
CDR3 protein: CASSLPRAAGESEQFF
CDR3 DNA: TGTGCCAGCAGCTTACCCCGGGCAGCGGGAGAGAGTGAGCAGTTCTTC

J gene: TRBJ2-5
clone size: -
V gene: TRBV19
D gene: -
CDR3 protein: CASRRAGSGETQYF
CDR3 DNA: TGTGCCAGTAGGAGGGCGGGATCGGGTGAGACCCAGTACTTC

J gene: TRBJ1-4
clone size: -
V gene: TRBV6-5
D gene: -
CDR3 protein: CASSSNEKLFF
CDR3 DNA: TGTGCCAGCAGTTCAAACGAAAAACTGTTTTTT

J gene: TRBJ2-7
clone size: -
V gene: TRBV5-4
D gene: TRBD2
CDR3 protein: CASSLGATSVSYEQYF
CDR3 DNA: TGTGCCAGCAGCTTGGGAGCGACTAGCGTCTCCTACGAGCAGTACTTC

J gene: TRBJ1-1
clone size: -
V gene: TRBV6-6
D gene: -
CDR3 protein: CASSQTRNEAFF
CDR3 DNA: TGTGCCAGCAGCCAAACACGGAATGAAGCTTTCTTT

J gene: TRBJ2-7
clone size: -
V gene: TRBV5-1
D gene: TRBD1
CDR3 protein: CASSLAGTGLYEQYF
CDR3 DNA: TGCGCCAGCAGCCTGGCCGGGACAGGGTTATACGAGCAGTACTTC

J gene: TRBJ1-2
clone size: -
V gene: TRBV4-1
D gene: TRBD1
CDR3 protein: CASSQWDRGNYGYTF
CDR3 DNA: TGCGCCAGCAGCCAATGGGACAGGGGGAACTATGGCTACACCTTC

J gene: TRBJ1-2
clone size: -
V gene: TRBV6-5
D gene: -
CDR3 protein: CASSYWRSGRDYGYTF
CDR3 DNA: TGTGCCAGCAGTTACTGGAGGTCGGGGCGGGACTATGGCTACACCTTC

J gene: TRBJ2-2
clone size: -
V gene: TRBV6-5
D gene: -
CDR3 protein: CASSYSRNTGELFF
CDR3 DNA: TGTGCCAGCAGTTACTCCAGGAACACCGGGGAGCTGTTTTTT

J gene: TRBJ1-5
clone size: -
V gene: TRBV7-8
D gene: -
CDR3 protein: CASSPRTNQPQHF
CDR3 DNA: TGTGCCAGCAGCCCAAGGACCAATCAGCCCCAGCATTTT

J gene: TRBJ2-4
clone size: -
V gene: TRBV4-1
D gene: TRBD2
CDR3 protein: CASSHQLALAGMLAKNIQYF
CDR3 DNA: TGCGCCAGCAGCCATCAACTGGCACTAGCGGGAATGCTCGCCAAAAACATTCAGTACTTC

J gene: TRBJ1-5
clone size: -
V gene: TRBV27
D gene: -
CDR3 protein: CASSWRGFNQPQHF
CDR3 DNA: TGTGCCAGCAGTTGGCGAGGGTTTAATCAGCCCCAGCATTTT

J gene: TRBJ1-1
clone size: once
V gene: TRBV28
D gene: -
CDR3 protein: CASSLVGWDTEAFF
CDR3 DNA: TGTGCCAGCAGTTTAGTGGGTTGGGACACTGAAGCTTTCTTT

J gene: TRBJ1-5
clone size: -
V gene: TRBV5-4
D gene: -
CDR3 protein: CASSLGGNGNQPQHF
CDR3 DNA: TGTGCCAGCAGCTTGGGCGGGAACGGCAATCAGCCCCAGCATTTT

J gene: TRBJ2-7
clone size: -
V gene: TRBV5-8
D gene: -
CDR3 protein: CASSFIVSYEQYF
CDR3 DNA: TGTGCCAGCAGCTTTATCGTCTCCTACGAGCAGTACTTC

J gene: TRBJ2-7
clone size: -
V gene: TRBV6-5
D gene: -
CDR3 protein: CASTGASYEQYF
CDR3 DNA: TGTGCCAGCACCGGGGCCTCCTACGAGCAGTACTTC

J gene: TRBJ1-1
clone size: -
V gene: TRBV28
D gene: TRBD1
CDR3 protein: CASSYRDRDLAFF
CDR3 DNA: TGTGCCAGCAGTTACCGGGACAGGGATTTAGCTTTCTTT

J gene: TRBJ1-1
clone size: -
V gene: TRBV28
D gene: TRBD1
CDR3 protein: CASSLWDRVNAFF
CDR3 DNA: TGTGCCAGCAGTTTATGGGACAGGGTGAACGCTTTCTTT

J gene: TRBJ2-5
clone size: -
V gene: TRBV7-6
D gene: TRBD1
CDR3 protein: CASSRPGTGGRETQYF
CDR3 DNA: TGTGCCAGCAGCCGTCCCGGGACAGGGGGCAGGGAGACCCAGTACTTC

J gene: TRBJ2-5
clone size: -
V gene: TRBV18
D gene: TRBD1
CDR3 protein: CASSPGQGRETQYF
CDR3 DNA: TGTGCCAGCTCACCAGGACAGGGTAGGGAGACCCAGTACTTC

J gene: TRBJ2-7
clone size: few
V gene: TRBV2
D gene: -
CDR3 protein: CASTGTREQYF
CDR3 DNA: TGTGCCAGCACCGGGACAAGAGAGCAGTACTTC

J gene: TRBJ1-1
clone size: -
V gene: TRBV2
D gene: -
CDR3 protein: CASRVIQLNTEAFF
CDR3 DNA: TGTGCCAGCAGGGTAATTCAGCTGAACACTGAAGCTTTCTTT

J gene: TRBJ2-7
clone size: -
V gene: TRBV2
D gene: TRBD1
CDR3 protein: CASSEGQGSYEQYF
CDR3 DNA: TGTGCCAGCAGTGAGGGACAGGGATCCTACGAGCAGTACTTC

J gene: TRBJ1-2
clone size: -
V gene: TRBV5-1
D gene: -
CDR3 protein: CASSLGNNYGYTF
CDR3 DNA: TGCGCCAGCAGCTTGGGAAATAACTATGGCTACACCTTC

J gene: TRBJ1-3
clone size: once
V gene: TRBV10-2
D gene: TRBD1
CDR3 protein: CASRIEGQGNTIYF
CDR3 DNA: TGCGCCAGCCGAATCGAGGGACAGGGGAACACCATATATTTT

J gene: TRBJ2-1
clone size: -
V gene: TRBV12-5
D gene: TRBD2
CDR3 protein: CASGLEPGLAGPHEQFF
CDR3 DNA: TGTGCTAGTGGTTTGGAACCGGGACTAGCGGGACCGCATGAGCAGTTCTTC

J gene: TRBJ2-1
clone size: -
V gene: TRBV7-2
D gene: -
CDR3 protein: CASSYRGSTVPYNEQFF
CDR3 DNA: TGTGCCAGCAGCTATAGGGGGTCTACAGTACCGTACAATGAGCAGTTCTTC

J gene: TRBJ1-1
clone size: -
V gene: TRBV28
D gene: -
CDR3 protein: CASSRTRLVGPAEAFF
CDR3 DNA: TGTGCCAGCAGTCGGACCCGTTTAGTGGGTCCCGCTGAAGCTTTCTTT

J gene: TRBJ2-1
clone size: -
V gene: TRBV22-1
D gene: -
CDR3 protein: CPGSARIGGEQFF
CDR3 DNA: TGTCCTGGGAGCGCACGTATAGGCGGTGAGCAGTTCTTC

J gene: TRBJ2-1
clone size: -
V gene: TRBV15
D gene: -
CDR3 protein: CATSRGASSYNEQFF
CDR3 DNA: TGTGCCACCAGCAGAGGGGCTAGCTCCTACAATGAGCAGTTCTTC

J gene: TRBJ2-7
clone size: -
V gene: TRBV14
D gene: -
CDR3 protein: CASSRGAYEQYF
CDR3 DNA: TGTGCCAGCAGCCGTGGAGCCTACGAGCAGTACTTC